Listed below are T cell receptor beta chains from one sample, sequenced in a study of CD8+CD57+ T cells in acquired aplastic anemia. TCRdb reanalysed the reads using MiXCR and keeps one entry per CDR3 protein. The sample has about 180,000 distinct CDR3 sequences; roughly 50% are singletons. The sample taken for sequencing was sorted CD4+, CD8+, or CD8+CD57+ T cells (not recorded which) from PBMCs. These TCRs come from a human donor with aplastic anemia. CDR3s include the opening cysteine and the closing phenylalanine or tryptophan. A D gene is named only where the DNA matches it firmly. Some rows have no size entry. The others give once, few or many, or a class for an expanded clone.

D gene	clone size	J gene	V gene	CDR3 protein	CDR3 DNA
-	-	TRBJ1-4	TRBV6-1	CASSEFGFRDNEKLFF	TGTGCCAGCAGTGAATTCGGGTTTAGAGATAATGAAAAACTGTTTTTT
-	many	TRBJ2-7	TRBV19	CASSIVGNEQYF	TGTGCCAGTAGTATCGTGGGCAACGAGCAGTACTTC
-	many	TRBJ1-6	TRBV7-9	CASSLGLAGNSPLHF	TGTGCCAGCAGCTTGGGGCTTGCGGGTAATTCACCCCTCCACTTT
-	-	TRBJ2-3	TRBV19	CASSILGTDTQYF	TGTGCCAGTAGTATTCTAGGAACAGATACGCAGTATTTT
-	many	TRBJ2-3	TRBV10-2	CASHRKSLTDTQYF	TGCGCCAGCCACAGGAAGTCCCTCACAGATACGCAGTATTTT
-	-	TRBJ1-4	TRBV5-1	CASRPDSAEKLFF	TGCGCCAGCAGGCCTGACAGCGCGGAAAAACTGTTTTTT
TRBD1	few	TRBJ2-7	TRBV19	CASSIGQGKQYF	TGTGCCAGTAGTATAGGACAGGGAAAGCAGTACTTC
TRBD1	once	TRBJ1-1	TRBV11-2	CASSFGQGQGAEAFF	TGTGCCAGCAGCTTCGGCCAGGGACAGGGCGCTGAAGCTTTCTTT
-	few	TRBJ1-5	TRBV2	CASNGQFSNQPQHF	TGTGCCAGCAATGGACAGTTTAGCAATCAGCCCCAGCATTTT
TRBD2	-	TRBJ2-5	TRBV20-1	CSARNFRLASETQYF	TGCAGTGCTAGAAATTTTAGACTAGCATCAGAGACCCAGTACTTC
TRBD2	medium-sized	TRBJ2-7	TRBV10-1	CAGHRPGLAVYEQYF	TGCGCCGGCCATCGACCGGGACTAGCGGTGTACGAGCAGTACTTC
TRBD1	many	TRBJ1-2	TRBV5-1	CASSLSGTGDYGYTF	TGCGCCAGCAGCCTATCCGGGACAGGGGACTATGGCTACACCTTC
-	many	TRBJ2-5	TRBV19	CASSIVGGSGQETQYF	TGTGCCAGTAGTATAGTGGGGGGAAGCGGGCAAGAGACCCAGTACTTC
-	-	TRBJ1-2	TRBV7-8	CASSLEAYGYTF	TGTGCCAGCAGCTTAGAAGCCTATGGCTACACCTTC
-	many	TRBJ1-1	TRBV27	CASSRSGEAFF	TGTGCCAGCAGCCGTTCAGGGGAGGCTTTCTTT
-	-	TRBJ2-5	TRBV7-3	CASSPTRRETQYF	TGTGCCAGCAGCCCGACTCGTCGAGAGACCCAGTACTTC
-	-	TRBJ2-7	TRBV7-6	CASSSGVSYEQYF	TGTGCCAGCAGTTCCGGGGTATCCTACGAGCAGTACTTC
TRBD2	many	TRBJ2-7	TRBV7-2	CASSPRAGGSSYEQYF	TGTGCCAGCAGCCCCCGAGCGGGGGGCAGCTCCTACGAGCAGTACTTC
-	many	TRBJ1-3	TRBV20-1	CSARQAGTGSTIYF	TGCAGTGCGCGACAGGCTGGGACTGGAAGCACCATATATTTT
TRBD1	-	TRBJ2-7	TRBV18	CASSQGQGSSYEQYF	TGTGCCAGCTCACAGGGACAGGGGAGCTCCTACGAGCAGTACTTC
-	many	TRBJ1-2	TRBV6-1	CASGASDRYYGYTF	TGTGCCAGCGGGGCCTCGGACAGATACTATGGCTACACCTTC
-	-	TRBJ1-2	TRBV28	CASSFPRGTAGDYGYTF	TGTGCCAGCAGTTTCCCAAGAGGGACCGCGGGGGACTATGGCTACACCTTC
-	-	TRBJ2-5	TRBV30	CAWGLSRAQYF	TGTGCCTGGGGACTGTCTCGGGCCCAGTACTTC
TRBD2	-	TRBJ2-1	TRBV11-3	CASSPWTSDNEQFF	TGTGCCAGCAGCCCCTGGACTAGCGACAATGAGCAGTTCTTC
-	many	TRBJ2-2	TRBV19	CASSNPGLANTGELFF	TGTGCCAGTAGTAACCCGGGGCTCGCTAACACCGGGGAGCTGTTTTTT
-	-	TRBJ2-7	TRBV7-9	CASSPPGHYEQYF	TGTGCCAGCAGCCCCCCCGGACACTACGAGCAGTACTTC